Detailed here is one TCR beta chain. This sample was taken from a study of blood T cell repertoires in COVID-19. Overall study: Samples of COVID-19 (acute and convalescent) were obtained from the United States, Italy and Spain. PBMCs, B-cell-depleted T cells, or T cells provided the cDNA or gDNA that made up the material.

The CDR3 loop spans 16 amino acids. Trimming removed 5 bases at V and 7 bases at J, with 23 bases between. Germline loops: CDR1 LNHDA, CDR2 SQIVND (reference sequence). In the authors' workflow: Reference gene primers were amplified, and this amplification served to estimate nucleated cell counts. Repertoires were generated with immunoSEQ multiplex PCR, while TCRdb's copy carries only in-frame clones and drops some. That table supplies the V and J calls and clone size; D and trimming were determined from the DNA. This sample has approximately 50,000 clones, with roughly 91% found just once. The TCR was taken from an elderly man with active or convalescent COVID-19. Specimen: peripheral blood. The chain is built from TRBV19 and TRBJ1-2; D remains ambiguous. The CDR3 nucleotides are TGTGCCAGTAGTCCTACCCCCTCGTGGCGGTCCGGTGGCTACACCTTC. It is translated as CASSPTPSWRSGGYTF.